The sequence of this T cell receptor (beta chain) was determined in a study of shared clonotypes between healthy human individuals. Study-wide results and limits: The rarefaction results pointed to incomplete sorted-subset sequencing despite large depth.

The germline gives CDR1 MNHNS, CDR2 SASEGT. The germline V and J ends were trimmed by 4 bases and 2 bases, with 9 bases remaining between them. The CDR3 extends over 14 amino acids. Of note for this clone: Its antigen remains unidentified.

In the CD4+ fraction, cells were divided into CD45RA+ naive and CD45RA-negative memory subsets. The authors loaded around 190 ng DNA, about 30,000 T cell genomes, into sorted-subset replicate PCRs. Produced via immunoSEQ multiplex PCR; TCRdb's table is partial and in-frame only. The table shows about 2.3 million clones, with more than 80% occurring only once. The source material was naive CD4+ T cells from PBMCs. Documented subset: CD45RA+ positively selected. This chain joins TRBV6-1 and TRBJ1-5; a weak D match, TRBD1 (5 bases). The receptor was isolated from a young man in good health. Some clones in this sample may be carry-over from other donors' samples. The CDR3 coding sequence is TGTGCCAGCAGTGTCCAGGGCGGCAATCAGCCCCAGCATTTT. Encoded protein: CASSVQGGNQPQHF.